This T cell receptor beta chain originates from a study of blood T cell repertoires in COVID-19. Background on the study: Acute and convalescent COVID-19 specimens originated in the United States, Italy and Spain. From T cells, B-cell-depleted T cells, or PBMCs came the material, which was cDNA or gDNA.

In the original processing: Amplification from reference gene primers served as the basis for estimated nucleated cell counts. The repertoire was sequenced with immunoSEQ multiplex PCR; TCRdb's copy has only in-frame clones and lacks some. That table supplies the V and J calls and clone size; D and trimming were determined from the DNA. The table records about 170,000 clones, roughly 84% of them present only once. The TCR sequence derives from a man aged 65 to 85 with active or convalescent COVID-19. The source material was peripheral blood.

The CDR3 spells CASSLETGLNTEAFF. The CDR3 DNA follows: TGTGCCAGCAGCTTAGAGACAGGGCTGAACACTGAAGCTTTCTTT. This chain links TRBV7-3 with TRBJ1-1, with TRBD1 matching over 7 bases. J was trimmed by 0 bases and V by 2 bases; bases with no gene match: 3. Looked up from germline, CDR1 is SGHTA and CDR2 is FQGTGA. There are 15 residues in the CDR3.